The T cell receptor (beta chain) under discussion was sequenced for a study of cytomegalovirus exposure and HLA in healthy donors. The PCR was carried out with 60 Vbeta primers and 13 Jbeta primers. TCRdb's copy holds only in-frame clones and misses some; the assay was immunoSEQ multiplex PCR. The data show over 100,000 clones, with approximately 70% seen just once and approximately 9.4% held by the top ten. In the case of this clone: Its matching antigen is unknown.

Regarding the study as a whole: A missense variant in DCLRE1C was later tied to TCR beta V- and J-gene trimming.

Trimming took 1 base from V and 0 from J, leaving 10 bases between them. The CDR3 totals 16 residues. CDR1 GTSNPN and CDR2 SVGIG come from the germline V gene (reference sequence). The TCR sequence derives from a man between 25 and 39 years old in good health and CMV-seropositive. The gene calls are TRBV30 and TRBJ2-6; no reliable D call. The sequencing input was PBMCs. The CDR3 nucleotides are TGTGCCTGGAGTGAACACAGAGCCTCTGGGGCCAACGTCCTGACTTTC. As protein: CAWSEHRASGANVLTF.